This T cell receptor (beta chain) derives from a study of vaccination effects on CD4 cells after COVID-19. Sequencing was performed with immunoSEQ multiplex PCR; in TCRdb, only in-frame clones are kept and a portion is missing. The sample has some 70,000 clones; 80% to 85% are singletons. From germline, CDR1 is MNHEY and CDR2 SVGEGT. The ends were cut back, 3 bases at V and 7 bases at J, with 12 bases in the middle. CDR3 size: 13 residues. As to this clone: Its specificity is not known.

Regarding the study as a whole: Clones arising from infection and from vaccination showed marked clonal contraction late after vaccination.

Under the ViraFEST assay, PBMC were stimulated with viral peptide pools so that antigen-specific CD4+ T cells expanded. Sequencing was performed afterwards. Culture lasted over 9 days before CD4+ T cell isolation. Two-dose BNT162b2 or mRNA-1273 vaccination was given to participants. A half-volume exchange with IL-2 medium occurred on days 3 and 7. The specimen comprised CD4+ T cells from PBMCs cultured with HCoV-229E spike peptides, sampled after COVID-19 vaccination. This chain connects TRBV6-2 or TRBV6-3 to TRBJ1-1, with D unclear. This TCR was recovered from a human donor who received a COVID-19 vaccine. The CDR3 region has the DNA TGTGCCAGCAGTTATCTGGCGAAATATGAAGCTTTCTTT. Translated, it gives CASSYLAKYEAFF.